The T cell receptor beta chain under discussion was sequenced for a study of cytomegalovirus exposure and HLA in healthy donors. The PCR made use of 60 Vbeta and 13 Jbeta primers. Produced via immunoSEQ multiplex PCR; TCRdb's table is partial and in-frame only. The data show about 120,000 clones, about 86% seen once. This CDR3 region has 14 residues. Germline values: CDR1 ENHRY, CDR2 SYGVKD. Trimming shortened V by 0 bases and J by 3 bases, and 7 bases separated the two germline ends. Points from the study as a whole: In a later analysis, a missense DCLRE1C variant was linked to TCR beta V- and J-gene trimming.

About this clone: Its antigen is unidentified.

The specimen was PBMCs. V is TRBV10-3 and J is TRBJ2-3; D is unclear. The sequence was collected from a woman in her thirties or forties in good health and CMV-seronegative. The CDR3 coding sequence is TGTGCCATCAGTGAGTCAATAGAGACAGATACGCAGTATTTT. Protein product: CAISESIETDTQYF.